A selection of T cell receptor beta chains follows, all from one sample in a study of cytomegalovirus exposure and HLA in healthy donors. Repertoires were generated with immunoSEQ multiplex PCR, while TCRdb's copy carries only in-frame clones and drops some. In all, the sample yields approximately 170,000 clones. The sample taken for sequencing was PBMCs. All receptors come from a woman between 18 and 30 years old in good health and CMV-seropositive. Both conserved end residues are part of each CDR3. A D gene is named only where the DNA matches it firmly.

TRBJ1-2 | TRBD1 | TRBV7-9 | TGTGCCAGCAGCCATCGTACCGGGACAGGGAAGGCCGGCTACACCTTC | CASSHRTGTGKAGYTF
TRBJ1-1 | TRBD1 | TRBV5-4 | TGTGCCAGCAGCTGGGGACAGGGGGCGAAGACTGAAGCTTTCTTT | CASSWGQGAKTEAFF
TRBJ1-2 | - | TRBV7-3 | TGTGCCAGCAGCTTAAAGAGTAACTATGGCTACACCTTC | CASSLKSNYGYTF
TRBJ2-1 | TRBD1 | TRBV6-1 | TGTGCCAGCAGCCACAGGGGGCCGGTCAATGAGCAGTTCTTC | CASSHRGPVNEQFF
TRBJ2-1 | - | TRBV10-3 | TGTGCCATCTCCCCTAGGGGGACCCAAGGGGCTGAGCAGTTCTTC | CAISPRGTQGAEQFF
TRBJ1-1 | - | TRBV2 | TGTGCCAGCAGTAAGGAACAGGGCACTGAAGCTTTCTTT | CASSKEQGTEAFF
TRBJ2-7 | TRBD1 | TRBV30 | TGTGCCTGGAGCCCCGACAGGGGTCACTACGAGCAGTACTTC | CAWSPDRGHYEQYF
TRBJ1-1 | - | TRBV6-5 | TGTGCCACTACGATGAACACTGAAGCTTTCTTT | CATTMNTEAFF
TRBJ1-3 | - | TRBV9 | TGTGCCAGCAGCCCGCGACAGGAAATCTCTGGAAACACCATATATTTT | CASSPRQEISGNTIYF
TRBJ2-7 | - | TRBV5-6 | TGTGCCAGCAGAAGGGGTCCCTCCTACGAGCAGTACTTC | CASRRGPSYEQYF
TRBJ1-2 | - | TRBV2 | TGTGCCAGCAGTGAACTGGAGACCTATGGCTACACCTTC | CASSELETYGYTF
TRBJ1-3 | - | TRBV7-9 | TGTGCCCCCTCCCAGGTCCCGGGAAACACCATATATTTT | CAPSQVPGNTIYF
TRBJ1-2 | - | TRBV4-1 | TGCGCCAGCAGCCAAGGTACAGGGTTTATTTATGGCTACACCTTC | CASSQGTGFIYGYTF